This T cell receptor (beta chain) came from a study of blood T cells in healthy people across ages. V was pared by 5 bases and J by 3 bases, with 4 bases of the junction left unmatched. This CDR3 is 15 amino acids long. Germline CDR1 is SEHNR and CDR2 is FQNEAQ (reference sequence). A second about 6 to 12 cycle PCR used barcoded and J-beta primers. One entry per CDR3 protein, called by TCRdb with MiXCR from the 5' RACE reads. The sample lists roughly 560,000 distinct CDR3 sequences, 24% occurring once. This sample also appeared in a second study, on T cells of mothers and their children.

The sample consisted of blood. The sequence derives from a boy aged 5-17 years in good health. The V gene is TRBV7-9, the J gene TRBJ2-5; TRBD1 aligns across 12 bases. The CDR3 spells CASSPGTGGKETQYF. As DNA, the CDR3 is TGTGCCAGCAGCCCGGGGACAGGGGGCAAAGAGACCCAGTACTTC.